The clone carrying this T cell receptor (beta chain) has ten or more counts. The sample comes from a study of cytomegalovirus exposure and HLA in healthy donors. The PCR made use of 60 Vbeta and 13 Jbeta primers. Generated by immunoSEQ multiplex PCR, the TCRdb table keeps only in-frame clones and is missing some. The sample lists about 170,000 clones, roughly 85% seen once, with 1% in the top ten. Germline-derived CDR1 and CDR2 are MNHEY and SMNVEV (reference sequence). This CDR3 has 12 residues. V gave up 4 bases and J gave up 4 bases, with 6 bases separating them. This receptor was taken from a boy aged 2 to 10 in good health and CMV-seronegative. The chain links TRBV27 to TRBJ2-3, with D unclear. The sample comprised PBMCs. CDR3 nucleotide sequence: TGTGCCAGCAGTTCCCTACCAGATACGCAGTATTTT. This sequence encodes CASSSLPDTQYF.